This TCR beta chain comes out of a study of CD8 T cells in ankylosing spondylitis. Study findings and constraints: There were earlier reports of some motif variants in reactive arthritis synovial fluid and blood. The study identified a TCR beta motif of eight highly homologous variants that appeared characteristic of ankylosing spondylitis blood.

The CDR3 runs to 16 residues. The germline gives CDR1 SGHVS, CDR2 FQNEAQ. Germline trimming cut 2 bases from V and 5 bases from J; bases unmatched to any gene: 5. Points on this clonotype: The antigen is undetermined.

From the 5' RACE reads, TCRdb called clonotypes with MiXCR, one entry per CDR3 protein. The data contain under 850,000 distinct CDR3 sequences, around a fifth of them seen just once; the ten biggest clones take up around a fifth. Sequencing was performed on blood, either unsorted or a sorted T cell fraction (not recorded which). The rearrangement joins TRBV7-8 to TRBJ2-2, with TRBD2 identical over 10 bases. The sequence was collected from a male donor with ankylosing spondylitis. In nucleotides, the CDR3 is TGTGCCAGCAGCTTAATGGTAGCGGGGGGTACCGGGGAGCTGTTTTTT. Protein product: CASSLMVAGGTGELFF.